A single TCR beta chain is shown here with its context. The antigen it binds to is not known. No quality values exist for individual bases; no much larger clone is one base distant. CDR1 and CDR2 were assigned from the germline V gene as SGDLS and YYNGEE. Relative to germline, V is 1 base shorter and J is 5 bases shorter, with 21 bases between their ends. Reading from cysteine to phenylalanine, the CDR3 counts 17 amino acids. Only CDR3 DNA is held: 51 bases, read in frame from base 1. These data come from a study of blood T cell repertoires in COVID-19 (TCRdb year 2020). With regard to the full study: Collaborator samples came from the United States, Italy and Spain and covered acute and convalescent phases of COVID-19. The prospective study material was composed of cDNA or gDNA derived from T cells, B-cell-depleted T cells, or PBMCs. The repertoires were released in a freely available public database meant as a resource for research on the immune response to SARS-CoV-2. The dataset comprised deeply sampled blood TCRbeta repertoires from subjects exposed to, actively infected with, or recovered from COVID-19. The samples were drawn from two sources: the first 160 participants of the ongoing ImmuneRACE study, and 1,200 or so subjects contributed by 6 global collaborators. A de-identified subject ID, COVID-19 status, age in years and sex were almost always included in the sample metadata. Where available, HLA class I and class II types were taken from metadata supplied by the sample provider and were not determined by assay-based typing.

The immunoSEQ Assay, a bias-controlled multiplex PCR, was used to amplify TCRbeta CDR3 regions from genomic DNA. The paper's processing steps were these. Nucleated cell counts per sample were estimated from amplification of reference gene primers within the assay. To quantify the absolute abundance of each unique TCRbeta CDR3 rearrangement, sequence reads were collapsed and filtered. Productive Simpson clonality was computed per sample as the square root of Simpson's diversity index over productive rearrangements. This is the immuneACCESS table as TCRdb keeps it, with only in-frame sequences that have V and J called. A part of the clones is gone; compared with another copy, unresolved V genes explain less than half, and the rest is unexplained. The DNA was the basis for D and trimming; V, J and clone size are from that table. The sample yields 210,000 or so clones; 86% were counted once. The ten largest clones add up to over 2% of the sample.

Whole blood was collected in K2EDTA tubes by collaborating institutions according to the institutions' own protocols. For TCRbeta analysis, collaborators shipped samples in one of three forms: frozen whole blood, isolated PBMCs, or DNA extracted from either of those sample types. Here is what the overall study found, with its caveats: The quantity of clinical and demographic metadata differed by source and by participant and was supplied without curation.

The rearranged chain carries TRBV9 and TRBJ1-1, with the identity of the D gene unclear. Sequenced material: peripheral blood. The sequence derives from a woman between 45 and 65 years old with acute or convalescent COVID-19. The DNA sequence is TGTGCCAGCAGCGTAACCCCCGTAGGAGGCGCGGGAACTGAAGCTTTCTTT. Protein translation: CASSVTPVGGAGTEAFF.